The clone carrying this T cell receptor beta chain showed up many times. As yet, its antigen is unknown. This specimen comes from a study of T cells in Graves' hyperthyroidism and ophthalmopathy. Study-wide background: Staff took peripheral blood when the initial diagnosis was made, before any treatment began. Study outcomes and limitations: A model built on 13 V-J features separated ophthalmopathy from stable hyperthyroidism.

Not enrolled were patients with uncontrolled infection, other autoimmune disease, pregnancy or lactation. Germline values: CDR1 WNHNN, CDR2 SYGVQD (reference sequence). Germline trimming cut 6 bases from V and 0 bases from J; bases unmatched to any gene: 8. The CDR3 runs 18 residues. TCR beta CDR3 regions were amplified from RNA transcripts. The TCR CDR3 first-round RT-PCR relied on the HTBI primer set. Each CDR3 protein is one row after TCRdb ran MiXCR on the multiplex PCR reads. The table has about 480,000 distinct CDR3 sequences, around 14% seen once. The chain has TRBV10-1 and TRBJ2-1; 13 positions agree with TRBD2. The sequence came from a woman between 18 and 30 years old with Graves' hyperthyroidism. The specimen sequenced was blood. The CDR3 region has the DNA TGCGCCAGCAGCCCGGGACTAGCGGGATATAGCTCCTACAATGAGCAGTTCTTC. This encodes CASSPGLAGYSSYNEQFF.